This is a list of T cell receptor beta chains from one sample in a study of patients and donors after allogeneic stem cell transplantation. TCRdb ran MiXCR on the RT-PCR reads and lists one entry per CDR3 protein. Altogether about 110,000 distinct CDR3 sequences are present, 35% to 45% being singletons, with the ten largest covering 27%. The sequenced sample was blood, either unsorted or a sorted T cell fraction (not recorded which). The receptors stem from a human donor who was either an allogeneic HSCT recipient or a stem cell or donor lymphocyte infusion donor (not recorded which). It is not recorded whose cells these are; they may come from a transplant donor. CDR3s include the opening cysteine and the closing phenylalanine or tryptophan. The D gene is left open where the match is weak. Expanded clones get a size class; other rows say once, few or many, or leave the size out.

V gene: TRBV11-2; J gene: TRBJ2-1; D gene: .; CDR3 length: 19; clone size: few; CDR3 protein: CASSLDHRWDLAIYNEQFF; CDR3 DNA: TGTGCCAGCAGCTTAGATCATAGATGGGACCTAGCGATATACAATGAGCAGTTCTTC
V gene: TRBV20-1; J gene: TRBJ2-7; D gene: .; CDR3 length: 13; clone size: .; CDR3 protein: CSARDLGSYEQYF; CDR3 DNA: TGCAGTGCTAGAGATCTGGGATCCTACGAGCAGTACTTC
V gene: TRBV15; J gene: TRBJ1-4; D gene: .; CDR3 length: 17; clone size: few; CDR3 protein: CATSRGYAEGLNEKLFF; CDR3 DNA: TGTGCCACCAGCAGAGGGTATGCGGAGGGGCTTAATGAAAAACTGTTTTTT
V gene: TRBV20-1; J gene: TRBJ2-7; D gene: .; CDR3 length: 12; clone size: .; CDR3 protein: CSARRVNYEQYF; CDR3 DNA: TGCAGTGCTAGACGGGTCAACTACGAGCAGTACTTC
V gene: TRBV9; J gene: TRBJ1-1; D gene: .; CDR3 length: 16; clone size: many; CDR3 protein: CASSPQGIGPNTEAFF; CDR3 DNA: TGTGCCAGCAGCCCTCAAGGAATAGGTCCTAACACTGAAGCTTTCTTT
V gene: TRBV6-1; J gene: TRBJ1-2; D gene: .; CDR3 length: 13; clone size: few; CDR3 protein: CASSDWLNYGYTF; CDR3 DNA: TGTGCCAGCAGTGATTGGCTTAACTATGGCTACACCTTC
V gene: TRBV7-9; J gene: TRBJ1-5; D gene: .; CDR3 length: 17; clone size: few; CDR3 protein: CASSLEWRGHSNQPQHF; CDR3 DNA: TGTGCCAGCAGCTTAGAATGGCGGGGCCATAGCAATCAGCCCCAGCATTTT
V gene: TRBV29-1; J gene: TRBJ1-1; D gene: .; CDR3 length: 8; clone size: few; CDR3 protein: CSVEDGAF; CDR3 DNA: TGCAGCGTTGAAGATGGGGCCTTT
V gene: TRBV12-3/TRBV12-4; J gene: TRBJ2-1; D gene: .; CDR3 length: 17; clone size: .; CDR3 protein: CASSPPAPGDPRNEQFF; CDR3 DNA: TGTGCCAGCAGTCCCCCAGCCCCCGGGGACCCTAGGAATGAGCAGTTCTTC
V gene: TRBV6-5; J gene: TRBJ1-2; D gene: .; CDR3 length: 15; clone size: .; CDR3 protein: CASSTDRSPNYGYTF; CDR3 DNA: TGTGCCAGCAGTACTGACCGATCACCTAACTATGGCTACACCTTC
V gene: TRBV11-2; J gene: TRBJ2-5; D gene: TRBD2; CDR3 length: 17; clone size: .; CDR3 protein: CASSLNGVAGGGETQYF; CDR3 DNA: TGTGCCAGCAGCTTAAACGGGGTAGCGGGAGGGGGAGAGACCCAGTACTTC
V gene: TRBV10-1; J gene: TRBJ2-1; D gene: TRBD2; CDR3 length: 13; clone size: few; CDR3 protein: CASSESGGNEQFF; CDR3 DNA: TGCGCCAGCAGTGAGTCCGGGGGGAATGAGCAGTTCTTC
V gene: TRBV7-9; J gene: TRBJ1-3; D gene: TRBD1; CDR3 length: 16; clone size: .; CDR3 protein: CASSLGQPHSGNTIYF; CDR3 DNA: TGTGCCAGCAGCTTGGGACAGCCTCACTCTGGAAACACCATATATTTT
V gene: TRBV18; J gene: TRBJ1-5; D gene: TRBD1; CDR3 length: 16; clone size: many; CDR3 protein: CASSQSRQGRNQPQHF; CDR3 DNA: TGTGCCAGCTCACAATCAAGACAGGGAAGGAATCAGCCCCAGCATTTT
V gene: TRBV7-9; J gene: TRBJ2-7; D gene: .; CDR3 length: 13; clone size: .; CDR3 protein: CASSFSSSYEQYF; CDR3 DNA: TGTGCCAGCAGCTTCAGTAGCTCCTACGAGCAGTACTTC
V gene: TRBV5-4; J gene: TRBJ2-3; D gene: TRBD2; CDR3 length: 17; clone size: .; CDR3 protein: CASSSPTLAGVADTQYF; CDR3 DNA: TGTGCCAGCAGCTCCCCCACACTAGCGGGAGTTGCAGATACGCAGTATTTT
V gene: TRBV27; J gene: TRBJ2-7; D gene: .; CDR3 length: 15; clone size: .; CDR3 protein: CASSLRWGEIYEQYF; CDR3 DNA: TGTGCCAGCAGTTTAAGGTGGGGGGAAATCTACGAGCAGTACTTC
V gene: TRBV4-3; J gene: TRBJ1-3; D gene: .; CDR3 length: 16; clone size: few; CDR3 protein: CASSQVFRGSGNTIYF; CDR3 DNA: TGCGCCAGCAGCCAAGTATTCCGAGGCTCTGGAAACACCATATATTTT
V gene: TRBV7-2; J gene: TRBJ1-6; D gene: .; CDR3 length: 12; clone size: medium-sized; CDR3 protein: CASGPYNSPLHF; CDR3 DNA: TGTGCCAGCGGGCCCTATAATTCACCCCTCCACTTT
V gene: TRBV12-3/TRBV12-4; J gene: TRBJ2-1; D gene: TRBD2; CDR3 length: 14; clone size: once; CDR3 protein: CASTRTSGYNEQFF; CDR3 DNA: TGTGCCAGCACCAGGACTAGCGGTTACAATGAGCAGTTCTTC
V gene: TRBV21-1; J gene: TRBJ1-4; D gene: .; CDR3 length: 14; clone size: few; CDR3 protein: CASSPGIGDEKLFF; CDR3 DNA: TGTGCCAGCAGTCCTGGGATTGGCGATGAAAAACTGTTTTTT
V gene: TRBV27; J gene: TRBJ2-7; D gene: TRBD2; CDR3 length: 14; clone size: .; CDR3 protein: CASSSLAGKYEQYF; CDR3 DNA: TGTGCCAGCAGTTCACTAGCGGGAAAATACGAGCAGTACTTC
V gene: TRBV12-3/TRBV12-4; J gene: TRBJ2-2; D gene: .; CDR3 length: 12; clone size: .; CDR3 protein: CASSLAAGELFF; CDR3 DNA: TGTGCCAGCAGTTTGGCGGCGGGGGAGCTGTTTTTT
V gene: TRBV6-6; J gene: TRBJ2-2; D gene: TRBD2; CDR3 length: 16; clone size: few; CDR3 protein: CASSYALAGPTGELFF; CDR3 DNA: TGTGCCAGCAGTTACGCACTAGCGGGACCCACCGGGGAGCTGTTTTTT
V gene: TRBV5-5; J gene: TRBJ2-2; D gene: TRBD2; CDR3 length: 16; clone size: few; CDR3 protein: CASSPGLAGKTGELFF; CDR3 DNA: TGTGCCAGCAGCCCCGGACTAGCGGGAAAGACCGGGGAGCTGTTTTTT
V gene: TRBV7-3; J gene: TRBJ2-3; D gene: TRBD2; CDR3 length: 15; clone size: few; CDR3 protein: CASSRGGRGTDTQYF; CDR3 DNA: TGTGCCAGCAGCCGCGGGGGTCGGGGCACAGATACGCAGTATTTT
V gene: TRBV15; J gene: TRBJ1-5; D gene: .; CDR3 length: 13; clone size: once; CDR3 protein: CATSRDPVQPQHF; CDR3 DNA: TGTGCCACCAGCAGAGATCCCGTTCAGCCCCAGCATTTT
V gene: TRBV4-2; J gene: TRBJ2-3; D gene: TRBD1; CDR3 length: 17; clone size: .; CDR3 protein: CASSQTKGQGAEDTQYF; CDR3 DNA: TGTGCCAGCAGCCAAACAAAGGGACAGGGGGCAGAAGATACGCAGTATTTT
V gene: TRBV6-5; J gene: TRBJ1-2; D gene: .; CDR3 length: 12; clone size: .; CDR3 protein: CASRGRDWGYTF; CDR3 DNA: TGTGCCAGCAGGGGTAGGGATTGGGGCTACACCTTC
V gene: TRBV27; J gene: TRBJ1-4; D gene: .; CDR3 length: 13; clone size: few; CDR3 protein: CASTGLGDEKLFF; CDR3 DNA: TGTGCCAGCACCGGACTCGGGGATGAAAAACTGTTTTTT
V gene: TRBV6-1; J gene: TRBJ1-3; D gene: .; CDR3 length: 15; clone size: .; CDR3 protein: CASTRLGEGGNTIYF; CDR3 DNA: TGTGCCAGCACCCGCCTTGGAGAAGGAGGAAACACCATATATTTT
V gene: TRBV18; J gene: TRBJ2-7; D gene: TRBD2; CDR3 length: 15; clone size: .; CDR3 protein: CASSPQGTKGYEQYF; CDR3 DNA: TGTGCCAGCTCACCACAGGGGACTAAAGGCTACGAGCAGTACTTC
V gene: TRBV30; J gene: TRBJ1-2; D gene: .; CDR3 length: 14; clone size: many; CDR3 protein: CAWRRPALAGGYTF; CDR3 DNA: TGTGCCTGGAGAAGGCCAGCGCTTGCCGGTGGCTACACCTTC
V gene: TRBV20-1; J gene: TRBJ2-1; D gene: .; CDR3 length: 13; clone size: .; CDR3 protein: CSPRKSSYNEQFF; CDR3 DNA: TGCAGTCCGAGGAAAAGCTCCTACAATGAGCAGTTCTTC
V gene: TRBV9; J gene: TRBJ1-2; D gene: .; CDR3 length: 15; clone size: .; CDR3 protein: CASSVASSSGYGYTF; CDR3 DNA: TGTGCCAGCAGCGTAGCTAGTTCCTCGGGATATGGCTACACCTTC
V gene: TRBV7-9; J gene: TRBJ2-1; D gene: .; CDR3 length: 14; clone size: .; CDR3 protein: CASSIQTAYNEQFF; CDR3 DNA: TGTGCCAGCAGCATCCAAACGGCCTACAATGAGCAGTTCTTC
V gene: TRBV12-3/TRBV12-4; J gene: TRBJ2-5; D gene: .; CDR3 length: 16; clone size: .; CDR3 protein: CASSQKLRGLQETQYF; CDR3 DNA: TGTGCCAGCAGTCAAAAACTCAGGGGTTTGCAAGAGACCCAGTACTTC
V gene: TRBV20-1; J gene: TRBJ1-2; D gene: TRBD1; CDR3 length: 13; clone size: .; CDR3 protein: CSARRGPPYGYTF; CDR3 DNA: TGCAGTGCTAGGAGGGGGCCACCTTATGGCTACACCTTC
V gene: TRBV6-2/TRBV6-3; J gene: TRBJ2-7; D gene: TRBD2; CDR3 length: 15; clone size: .; CDR3 protein: CASSYPGGPAYEQYF; CDR3 DNA: TGTGCCAGCAGTTACCCGGGGGGACCAGCCTACGAGCAGTACTTC
V gene: TRBV20-1; J gene: TRBJ1-1; D gene: .; CDR3 length: 13; clone size: few; CDR3 protein: CSASAQGGTEAFF; CDR3 DNA: TGCAGTGCTAGCGCACAGGGTGGGACTGAAGCTTTCTTT
V gene: TRBV27; J gene: TRBJ1-6; D gene: TRBD1; CDR3 length: 15; clone size: .; CDR3 protein: CASSVRQGINSPLHF; CDR3 DNA: TGTGCCAGCAGTGTCCGACAGGGGATCAATTCACCCCTCCACTTT
V gene: TRBV10-3; J gene: TRBJ2-1; D gene: .; CDR3 length: 13; clone size: once; CDR3 protein: CASNSGLYNEQFF; CDR3 DNA: TGTGCCTCCAACTCGGGGCTCTACAATGAGCAGTTCTTC
V gene: TRBV7-2; J gene: TRBJ1-2; D gene: .; CDR3 length: 14; clone size: few; CDR3 protein: CASHRRGHYYGYTF; CDR3 DNA: TGTGCCAGCCACCGTCGGGGGCACTACTATGGCTACACCTTC
V gene: TRBV28; J gene: TRBJ2-7; D gene: .; CDR3 length: 11; clone size: .; CDR3 protein: CASSFLQQQYF; CDR3 DNA: TGTGCCAGCAGTTTCTTGCAGCAGCAGTACTTC
V gene: TRBV5-1; J gene: TRBJ2-1; D gene: .; CDR3 length: 13; clone size: .; CDR3 protein: CASGRDVNNEQFF; CDR3 DNA: TGCGCCAGCGGCCGGGACGTGAACAATGAGCAGTTCTTC